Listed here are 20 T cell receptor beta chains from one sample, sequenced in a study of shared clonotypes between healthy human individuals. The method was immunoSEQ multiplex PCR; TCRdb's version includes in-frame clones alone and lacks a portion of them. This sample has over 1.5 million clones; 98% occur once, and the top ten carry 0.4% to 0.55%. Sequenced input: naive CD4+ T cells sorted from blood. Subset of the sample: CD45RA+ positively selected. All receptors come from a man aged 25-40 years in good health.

The CDR3 nucleotides read TGTGCCATCAGTGGAGCGGCGGGAGGGCCGGCCGGGGAGCTGTTTTTT. Its translation is CAISGAAGGPAGELFF. The chain is built from TRBV10-3 and TRBJ2-2; 9 bases are shared with TRBD2. The CDR3 runs to 16 residues. J gave up 6 bases and V 4 bases, and 9 bases lay outside the gene matches. The germline V gene has CDR1 ENHRY and CDR2 SYGVKD.

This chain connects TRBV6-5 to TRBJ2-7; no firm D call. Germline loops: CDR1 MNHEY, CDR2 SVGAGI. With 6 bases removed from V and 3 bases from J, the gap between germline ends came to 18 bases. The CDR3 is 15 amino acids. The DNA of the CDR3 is TGTGCCAGCAGCCCCAATGGTCGGCCCCACTACGAGCAGTACTTC. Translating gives CASSPNGRPHYEQYF.

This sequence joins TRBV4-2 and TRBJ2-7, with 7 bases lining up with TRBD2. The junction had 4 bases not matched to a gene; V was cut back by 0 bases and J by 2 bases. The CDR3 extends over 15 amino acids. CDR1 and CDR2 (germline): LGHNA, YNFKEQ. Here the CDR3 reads CASSQDLAAPYEQYF. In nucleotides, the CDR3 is TGTGCCAGCAGCCAAGACCTAGCGGCCCCCTACGAGCAGTACTTC.

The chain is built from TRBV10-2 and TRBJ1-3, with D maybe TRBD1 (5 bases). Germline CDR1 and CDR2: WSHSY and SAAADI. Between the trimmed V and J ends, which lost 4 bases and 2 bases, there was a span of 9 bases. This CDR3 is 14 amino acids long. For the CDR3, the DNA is TGCGCCAGCAGTGTGTCAGGGCCTGGAAACACCATATATTTT. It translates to CASSVSGPGNTIYF.

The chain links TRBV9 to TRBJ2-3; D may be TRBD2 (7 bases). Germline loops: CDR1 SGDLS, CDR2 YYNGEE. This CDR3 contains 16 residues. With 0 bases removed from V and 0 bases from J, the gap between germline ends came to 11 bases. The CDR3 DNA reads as TGTGCCAGCAGCGTAGGTGGGGGGGCGAGCACAGATACGCAGTATTTT. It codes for CASSVGGGASTDTQYF.

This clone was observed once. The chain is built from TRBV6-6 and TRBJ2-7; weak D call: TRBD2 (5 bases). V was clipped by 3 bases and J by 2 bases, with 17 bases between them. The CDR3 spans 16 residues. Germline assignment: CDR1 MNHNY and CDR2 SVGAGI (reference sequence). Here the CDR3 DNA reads TGTGCCAGCAGTTATCCCCTTGGGAGCCTACCCTACGAGCAGTACTTC. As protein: CASSYPLGSLPYEQYF.

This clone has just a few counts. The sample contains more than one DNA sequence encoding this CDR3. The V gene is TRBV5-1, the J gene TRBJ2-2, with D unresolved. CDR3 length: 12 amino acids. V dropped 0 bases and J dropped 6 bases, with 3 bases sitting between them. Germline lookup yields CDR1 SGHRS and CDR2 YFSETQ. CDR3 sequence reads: CASSLGAGELFF. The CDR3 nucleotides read TGCGCCAGCAGCTTGGGAGCCGGGGAGCTGTTTTTT.

The CDR3 sequence: CASSQNPDRVNEQFF. DNA of the CDR3: TGCGCCAGCAGTCAGAACCCCGACAGGGTCAATGAGCAGTTCTTC. The rearrangement links TRBV10-2 to TRBJ2-1, with 7 bases matching TRBD1. CDR1 and CDR2 (germline): WSHSY, SAAADI. The V segment lost 5 bases and the J segment 6 bases; nucleotides outside the gene matches: 10. This CDR3 is built from 15 residues.

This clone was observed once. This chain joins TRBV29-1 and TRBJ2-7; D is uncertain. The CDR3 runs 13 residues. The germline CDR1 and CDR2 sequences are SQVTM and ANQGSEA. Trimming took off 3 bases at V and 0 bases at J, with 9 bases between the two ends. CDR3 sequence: CSVDVGNSYEQYF. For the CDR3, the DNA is TGCAGCGTTGACGTAGGAAACTCCTACGAGCAGTACTTC.

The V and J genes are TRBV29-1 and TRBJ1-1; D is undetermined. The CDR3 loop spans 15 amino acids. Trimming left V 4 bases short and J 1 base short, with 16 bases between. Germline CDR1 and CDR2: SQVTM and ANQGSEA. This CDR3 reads CSVAGRMITNTEAFF. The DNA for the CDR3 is TGCAGCGTTGCCGGGCGGATGATCACGAACACTGAAGCTTTCTTT.

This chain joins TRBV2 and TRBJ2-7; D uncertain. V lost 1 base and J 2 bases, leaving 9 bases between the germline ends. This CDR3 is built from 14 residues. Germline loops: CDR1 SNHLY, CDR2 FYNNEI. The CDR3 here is CASSEDGTPYEQYF. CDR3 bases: TGTGCCAGCAGTGAAGACGGAACGCCCTACGAGCAGTACTTC.

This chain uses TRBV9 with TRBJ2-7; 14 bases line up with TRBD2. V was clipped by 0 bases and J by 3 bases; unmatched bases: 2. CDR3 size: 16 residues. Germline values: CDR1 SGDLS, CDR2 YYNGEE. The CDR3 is CASSVGTSGGIYEQYF. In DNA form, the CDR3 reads TGTGCCAGCAGCGTAGGGACTAGCGGGGGGATCTACGAGCAGTACTTC.

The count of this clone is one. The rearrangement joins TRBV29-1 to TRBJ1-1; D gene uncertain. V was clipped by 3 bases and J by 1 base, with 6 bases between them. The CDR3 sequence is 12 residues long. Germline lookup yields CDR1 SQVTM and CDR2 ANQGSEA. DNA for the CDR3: TGCAGCGTTGAGTTTCAGAACACTGAAGCTTTCTTT. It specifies CSVEFQNTEAFF.

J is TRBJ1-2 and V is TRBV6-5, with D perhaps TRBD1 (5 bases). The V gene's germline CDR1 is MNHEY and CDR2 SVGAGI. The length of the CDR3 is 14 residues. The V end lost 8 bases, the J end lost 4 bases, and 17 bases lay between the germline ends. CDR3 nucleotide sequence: TGTGCCAGCGGTTGGGTAGGGGTTGGCTATGGCTACACCTTC. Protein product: CASGWVGVGYGYTF.

In nucleotides, the CDR3 is TGTGCCAGCAGCTTAGTTAACGCACAGGGGGGCACTGAAGCTTTCTTT. This encodes CASSLVNAQGGTEAFF. J is TRBJ1-1 and V is TRBV11-2; 8 bases are shared with TRBD1. From germline, CDR1 is SGHAT and CDR2 FQNNGV. The CDR3 extends over 16 amino acids. The ends lost 1 base at V and 4 bases at J; junction bases unmatched: 8.

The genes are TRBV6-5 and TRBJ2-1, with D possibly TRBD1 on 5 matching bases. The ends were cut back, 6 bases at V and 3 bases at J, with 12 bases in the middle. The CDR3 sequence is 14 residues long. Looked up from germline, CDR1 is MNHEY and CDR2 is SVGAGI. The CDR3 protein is CASRKQEIYNEQFF. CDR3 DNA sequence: TGTGCCAGCAGAAAACAGGAGATCTACAATGAGCAGTTCTTC.

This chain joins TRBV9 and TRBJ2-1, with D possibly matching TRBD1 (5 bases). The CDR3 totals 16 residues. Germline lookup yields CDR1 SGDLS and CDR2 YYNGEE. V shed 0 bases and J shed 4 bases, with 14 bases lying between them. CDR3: CASSVDQWGRYNEQFF. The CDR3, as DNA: TGTGCCAGCAGCGTAGACCAATGGGGCAGATACAATGAGCAGTTCTTC.

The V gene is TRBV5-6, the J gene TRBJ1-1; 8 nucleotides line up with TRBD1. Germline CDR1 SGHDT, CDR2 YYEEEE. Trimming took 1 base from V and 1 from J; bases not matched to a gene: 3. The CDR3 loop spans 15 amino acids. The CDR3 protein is CASSLSGTGNTEAFF. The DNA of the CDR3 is TGTGCCAGCAGCTTGAGTGGGACAGGGAACACTGAAGCTTTCTTT.

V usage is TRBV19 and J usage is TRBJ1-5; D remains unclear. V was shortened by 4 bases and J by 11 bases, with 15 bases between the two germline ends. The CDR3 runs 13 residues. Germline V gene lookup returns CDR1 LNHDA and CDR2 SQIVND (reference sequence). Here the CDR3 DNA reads TGTGCCAGTAGTACCGATTGGACGGCTTCCCAGCATTTT. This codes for CASSTDWTASQHF.

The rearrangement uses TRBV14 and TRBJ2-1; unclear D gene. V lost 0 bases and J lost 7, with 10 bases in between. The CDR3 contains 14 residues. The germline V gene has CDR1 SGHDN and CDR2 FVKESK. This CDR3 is CASSQDGLRNEQFF. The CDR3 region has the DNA TGTGCCAGCAGCCAAGACGGGCTTCGTAATGAGCAGTTCTTC.